This T cell receptor beta chain came from a study of blood T cell repertoires in COVID-19. Study overall: COVID-19 samples from acute and convalescent phases originated in the United States, Italy and Spain. Sources were T cells, B-cell-depleted T cells, or PBMCs; the material itself was cDNA or gDNA.

Comments on this clone: Relative to the germline gene, one junction end is altered; a read error may explain this.

Looked up from germline, CDR1 is MGHDK and CDR2 is SYGVNS. The CDR3 covers 14 residues. Original processing methods: How many nucleated cells were present was estimated from reference gene primer amplification. Using immunoSEQ multiplex PCR, the repertoire was profiled, and TCRdb retains in-frame clones only, with some absent. V, J and clone size reflect that table, while D and trimming were determined from the DNA. The sample lists approximately 300,000 clones, about 83% seen once, with roughly 1.6% in the top ten. The sequence derives from a woman in her forties or fifties with acute or convalescent COVID-19. Sequencing used peripheral blood. The chain recombines TRBV25-1 with TRBJ1-1; the D gene is possibly TRBD1 (6 bases). The CDR3 protein is CASREYRANTEAFF. The DNA of the CDR3 is TGTGCCAGCAGGGAATACAGGGCGAACACTGAAGCTTTCTTT.